A single sample is the source of the 10 T cell receptor beta chains below, sequenced in a study of cytomegalovirus exposure and HLA in healthy donors. The study ran its PCR with 60 Vbeta and 13 Jbeta primers. Sequenced by immunoSEQ multiplex PCR; TCRdb stores in-frame clones only, minus some. The profile covers about 140,000 clones, with roughly three fifths appearing a single time and over 5% taken by the ten largest. Source material: PBMCs. The receptors were gathered from a woman between 55 and 75 years old in good health and CMV-seronegative.

This clone was observed once. The rearrangement joins TRBV5-1 to TRBJ1-4, with D possibly being TRBD1 (6 bases). Germline V gene sequence: CDR1 SGHRS, CDR2 YFSETQ. The ends were cut back, 4 bases at V and 8 bases at J, with 18 bases in the middle. The CDR3 consists of 15 residues. The CDR3 loop is CASSLSVGGREKLFF. The CDR3 nucleotides read TGCGCCAGCAGCCTTTCCGTAGGGGGACGAGAAAAACTGTTTTTT. The variable domain in full, completed from reference TRBV5-1 and TRBJ1-4, reads KAGVTQTPRYLIKTRGQQVTLSCSPISGHRSVSWYQQTPGQGLQFLFEYFSETQRNKGNFPGRFSGRQFSNSRSEMNVSTLELGDSALYLCASSLSVGGREKLFFGSGTQLSVL.

V usage is TRBV5-4 and J usage is TRBJ2-2; perhaps TRBD1 as D (6 bases). The CDR3 consists of 16 residues. Germline V lookup: CDR1 SGHNT, CDR2 YYREEE (reference sequence). V lost 1 base, J lost 6 bases, and 16 bases lay in between. This chain's CDR3 is CASSLFTGSNSGELFF. The DNA of the CDR3 is TGTGCCAGCAGCTTGTTTACAGGGAGCAATTCCGGGGAGCTGTTTTTT.

There are a few counts of this clone. The chain has TRBV13 and TRBJ1-3; 12 nucleotides match TRBD1. The germline V gene has CDR1 PRHDT and CDR2 FYEKMQ (reference sequence). After removal of 3 bases from V and 4 bases from J, the junction contained 10 bases not matched to a gene. This CDR3 has 18 amino acids. The CDR3 loop reads CASSLTTGQGAVGNTIYF. CDR3 in DNA: TGTGCCAGCAGCTTGACCACGGGACAGGGGGCGGTAGGAAACACCATATATTTT.

The genes are TRBV6-6 and TRBJ1-1; D is unclear. The CDR3 has 13 residues. Trimming cost V 6 bases and J 7 bases, with 15 bases left between them. The germline gives CDR1 MNHNY, CDR2 SVGAGI (reference sequence). The CDR3 loop reads CASRPLTPDEAFF. CDR3 DNA sequence: TGTGCCAGCAGACCCTTAACGCCAGATGAAGCTTTCTTT.

The sample holds a few counts of this clone. The genes are TRBV6-6 and TRBJ1-3, with D maybe TRBD1 (5 bases). Germline V gene sequence: CDR1 MNHNY, CDR2 SVGAGI (reference sequence). This CDR3 has 14 residues. The V gene lost 0 bases and the J gene lost 2 bases, with 5 bases spanning the gap. This CDR3 reads CASSYSTAGNTIYF. CDR3 sequence (DNA): TGTGCCAGCAGTTACTCGACAGCTGGAAACACCATATATTTT.

The gene calls are TRBV6-5 and TRBJ1-4, with 11 bases aligning to TRBD1. The CDR3 has 15 amino acids. The germline gives CDR1 MNHEY, CDR2 SVGAGI. V gave up 6 bases and J gave up 7 bases; unmatched junction bases: 7. The CDR3 DNA reads TGTGCCAGCAGGGAGGGGACAGGGGGGGGTGAAAAACTGTTTTTT. It translates to CASREGTGGGEKLFF.

This clone was detected a few times. The chain joins TRBV9 to TRBJ2-1; 11 bases map to TRBD2. V dropped 0 bases and J dropped 7; count of bases not matched to a gene: 6. The germline V gene encodes CDR1 SGDLS and CDR2 YYNGEE. The CDR3 is 16 amino acids. The CDR3 DNA reads as TGTGCCAGCAGCGTAGGGATAGCGGGAGGGCGGAATGAGCAGTTCTTC. This encodes CASSVGIAGGRNEQFF.

The genes are TRBV5-1 and TRBJ2-1; tentative D call: TRBD1 (6 bases). Germline CDR1 SGHRS, CDR2 YFSETQ. This CDR3 region has 19 residues. Trimming took off 4 bases at V and 1 base at J, with 24 bases between the two ends. The CDR3: CASSAIGQSGVGSYNEQFF. CDR3 DNA: TGCGCCAGCAGCGCGATAGGACAGAGTGGTGTCGGGTCCTACAATGAGCAGTTCTTC.

This clone was seen once. This rearrangement joins TRBV25-1 to TRBJ1-2; weak D call: TRBD1 (5 bases). This CDR3 spans 13 amino acids. Germline CDR1 is MGHDK and CDR2 is SYGVNS. The germline V and J ends were trimmed by 6 bases and 4 bases, with 12 bases remaining between them. The CDR3 region has the DNA TGTGCCAGCAGCCCCGGACATCTCTATGGCTACACCTTC. It yields the protein CASSPGHLYGYTF.

The chain combines TRBV9 with TRBJ2-1, with D perhaps TRBD2 (5 bases). This CDR3 spans 14 amino acids. Germline CDR1 is SGDLS and CDR2 is YYNGEE. V was cut by 3 bases and J by 7 bases, with 14 bases left in between. CDR3 protein: CASSEDSLGNEQFF. CDR3 DNA: TGTGCCAGCAGCGAGGACTCCTTAGGTAATGAGCAGTTCTTC.